Listed below are T cell receptor beta chains from one sample, sequenced in a study of STAT5B mutations in CD4+ large granular lymphocyte leukemia. Assay: immunoSEQ multiplex PCR; the TCRdb copy retains only in-frame clones and omits some. Of approximately 49,000 clones listed, less than 85% were seen once; the top ten hold 1.5% to 1.7%. The sequencing sample was made of CD4+ T cells from blood buffy coats. These receptors all come from a human donor in good health. Each CDR3 is given without its conserved first and last residue. D genes are given only for firm matches.

10	TRBV5-6	NA	ASSLRSTPLH
12	TRBV6-5	NA	ATKAGFGGETQY
11	TRBV2	NA	ASSAEGSYGYT
15	TRBV7-2	NA	ASSLGGRATSTDTQY
12	TRBV9	NA	ASSVGTRDSPLH
12	TRBV7-9	NA	ASSRMGQAGELF
11	TRBV10-3	NA	AISATGDYGYT
10	TRBV2	NA	ASSPENQPQH
11	TRBV19	TRBD1	ATSGQLNTEAF
13	TRBV7-8	TRBD1	ASSPTLDRGETQY
11	TRBV7-3	TRBD1	ASSRGQGTEAF
11	TRBV5-1	NA	ASSFVQGTEAF
11	TRBV10-3	TRBD1	AISPGTGLGYT
11	TRBV6-1	NA	ASRQTDGNTIY
12	TRBV6-1	TRBD1	ASMIPGQGGGYT
11	TRBV6-5	TRBD1	ASSRQGGTEAF
13	TRBV19	TRBD1	ASSPPGQANTEAF
13	TRBV19	TRBD1	ASSIGTGGGEKLF
13	TRBV27	TRBD1	ASSPIRGGNSPLH
14	TRBV10-3	NA	AISDSRHESGETQY
11	TRBV19	NA	ASRGVKGEKLF
12	TRBV6-5	NA	ASSYGSGNTEAF